This T cell receptor beta chain originates from a study of blood T cell repertoires in COVID-19. Study-wide context: Both acute and convalescent COVID-19 samples were obtained from the United States, Italy and Spain.

Source study methods: Reference gene primer amplification yielded estimated nucleated cell counts. Some clones are missing from TCRdb's copy, which holds only in-frame ones; the method was immunoSEQ multiplex PCR. V, J and clone size derive from that table, while D and trimming were established from the DNA sequence. The sample has about 120,000 clones, around 91% seen once. This CDR3 has 14 residues. V lost 4 bases, J lost 8 bases, and 9 bases stayed unmatched. Germline V lookup: CDR1 KGHDR, CDR2 SFDVKD. The sequence derives from a man between 65 and 85 years old with active or convalescent COVID-19. This chain uses TRBV24-1 with TRBJ1-2, with 7 positions matching TRBD1. Sample: peripheral blood. CDR3 nucleotide sequence: TGTGCCACCAGTGACCTCGACAGGGAGGACGGCTACACCTTC. This sequence encodes CATSDLDREDGYTF.